These 20 T cell receptor beta chains were all obtained from the same sample, sequenced in a study of blood T cell repertoires in COVID-19. TCRdb's table, derived via immunoSEQ multiplex PCR, lists solely in-frame clones and lacks some. The sample includes approximately 50,000 clones, 85% to 90% of them seen just once. Sample: peripheral blood. The receptors were sampled from a man aged 55 to 70 with acute or convalescent COVID-19.

CDR3 amino acids: CASSQEAHTF. As DNA, the CDR3 is TGTGCCAGCAGCCAGGAGGCCCACACCTTC. J is TRBJ1-2 and V is TRBV16; D remains ambiguous. The CDR3 runs 10 residues. Germline CDR1 reads KGHSY; CDR2 reads FQNENV. V was shortened by 3 bases and J by 12 bases, with 8 bases between the two germline ends.

The chain recombines TRBV27 with TRBJ2-1, with D maybe TRBD1 (6 bases). The CDR3 is 13 residues long. The V gene's germline CDR1 is MNHEY and CDR2 SMNVEV (reference sequence). The V and J ends lost 2 bases and 4 bases respectively, with 6 bases between them. The CDR3: CASSLGQYNEQFF. The CDR3 DNA reads TGTGCCAGCAGTTTAGGACAGTACAATGAGCAGTTCTTC.

A single count supports this clone. The chain employs TRBV5-1 and TRBJ1-4; no definite D call. The V gene lost 7 bases and the J gene lost 3 bases, with 13 bases spanning the gap. The CDR3 is made up of 14 amino acids. Looked up from germline, CDR1 is SGHRS and CDR2 is YFSETQ. The CDR3 protein is CASSLLAPNEKLFF. The CDR3 region has the DNA TGCGCCAGCTCCCTCCTAGCTCCTAATGAAAAACTGTTTTTT. Full variable domain (outside the CDR3, taken from reference TRBV5-1 and TRBJ1-4): KAGVTQTPRYLIKTRGQQVTLSCSPISGHRSVSWYQQTPGQGLQFLFEYFSETQRNKGNFPGRFSGRQFSNSRSEMNVSTLELGDSALYLCASSLLAPNEKLFFGSGTQLSVL.

The gene calls are TRBV5-4 and TRBJ1-3, with unresolved D. CDR3 length: 13 amino acids. V lost 3 bases, J lost 4 bases, and 8 bases lay in between. Germline CDR1 and CDR2: SGHNT and YYREEE (reference sequence). CDR3 amino acids: CASSSWAGNTIYF. Here the CDR3 DNA reads TGTGCCAGCAGCTCCTGGGCCGGAAACACCATATATTTT.

In the case of this clone: This CDR3 is also generated by other DNA sequences in the sample. CDR3: CAWSVLAGVYNEQFF. The CDR3 DNA reads as TGTGCCTGGAGTGTACTCGCGGGAGTCTACAATGAGCAGTTCTTC. The chain recombines TRBV30 with TRBJ2-1; 7 nucleotides agree with TRBD2. CDR1 is GTSNPN and CDR2 is SVGIG in the germline V gene (reference sequence). Trimming cost V 0 bases and J 3 bases; bases outside gene matches: 5. This CDR3 is 15 amino acids long.

This clone has just one count. The V call is TRBV11-2, the J call TRBJ2-3; 7 nucleotides agree with TRBD2. The CDR3 extends over 17 amino acids. CDR1 and CDR2 (germline): SGHAT, FQNNGV. The trim removed 1 base at V and 6 bases at J, leaving 13 bases unmatched. The CDR3 nucleotides read TGTGCCAGCAGCTTAGGCCGTGGCGGGAGAAGGAGGGATACGCAGTATTTT. This sequence encodes CASSLGRGGRRRDTQYF.

The J gene is TRBJ1-5, the V gene TRBV28, with TRBD1 matching over 7 bases. V shed 5 bases and J 7 bases; nucleotides not matched to a gene: 5. CDR3 length: 13 residues. Germline V CDR1 and CDR2: MDHEN, SYDVKM. In DNA, the CDR3 is TGTGCCAGCAGTCACAGGGGCCTACAGCCCCAGCATTTT. It encodes CASSHRGLQPQHF.

This sequence joins TRBV7-9 and TRBJ2-2; a weak D match, TRBD2 (6 bases). This CDR3 is 16 amino acids long. With 3 bases removed from V and 2 bases from J, the gap between germline ends came to 13 bases. CDR1 is SEHNR, CDR2 FQNEAQ, per germline (reference sequence). CDR3 coding DNA: TGTGCCAGCAGCTTCGGAGGGAGAGGCAACACCGGGGAGCTGTTTTTT. This translates into CASSFGGRGNTGELFF.

This clone is a singleton in its sample. The chain recombines TRBV6-5 with TRBJ1-2; the D is unclear. The CDR3 runs 13 residues. Per germline, CDR1 MNHEY and CDR2 SVGAGI. The V and J ends lost 6 bases and 7 bases respectively, with 15 bases between them. The CDR3 protein is CASSPGGLGGYTF. The CDR3 region has the DNA TGTGCCAGCAGCCCCGGAGGGTTAGGTGGCTACACCTTC.

V gene TRBV5-8 combines with J gene TRBJ2-1; the match to TRBD1 covers 9 bases. With V trimmed by 4 bases and J by 5 bases, 10 bases remained unmatched. Germline assignment: CDR1 SGHTS and CDR2 YDEGEE. The CDR3 consists of 16 residues. DNA of the CDR3: TGTGCCAGCAGCCCAACACAGGGGGCGTTTGACAATGAGCAGTTCTTC. As protein: CASSPTQGAFDNEQFF.

The J gene is TRBJ1-5, the V gene TRBV6-2 or TRBV6-3; D unclear. The length of the CDR3 is 14 residues. Trimming took off 5 bases at V and 7 bases at J, with 15 bases between the two ends. The germline V gene has CDR1 MNHEY and CDR2 SVGEGT. CDR3 amino acids: CASSRNPPGQPQHF. For the CDR3, the DNA is TGTGCCAGCAGTCGAAACCCGCCGGGGCAGCCCCAGCATTTT.

This sequence joins TRBV20-1 and TRBJ1-1; no definite D call. Trimming cost V 4 bases and J 8 bases, with 11 bases left between them. There are 11 residues in the CDR3. Looked up from germline, CDR1 is DFQATT and CDR2 is SNEGSKA (reference sequence). Here the CDR3 reads CSAIQREEAFF. Here the CDR3 DNA reads TGCAGTGCTATCCAAAGAGAGGAAGCTTTCTTT.

CDR3 nucleotide sequence: TGTGCCAGCAGCTTATTCCCAGGGGGCGATGACAAAAACATTCAGTACTTC. It is translated as CASSLFPGGDDKNIQYF. This chain uses TRBV13 with TRBJ2-4; 8 nucleotides align to TRBD1. V lost 2 bases, J lost 3 bases, and 9 bases stayed unmatched. Germline-derived CDR1 and CDR2 are PRHDT and FYEKMQ (reference sequence). This CDR3 spans 17 amino acids.

This clone has a handful of counts. The rearrangement links TRBV3-1 (or the pseudogene TRBV3-2) to TRBJ1-5; D remains ambiguous. The V gene lost 0 bases and the J gene lost 7 bases, with 7 bases spanning the gap. The CDR3 spans 13 residues. Germline CDR1 is LGHDT and CDR2 is YNNKEL (reference sequence). CDR3 DNA: TGTGCCAGCAGCCAAGATCTTGTACAGCCCCAGCATTTT. Translated, it gives CASSQDLVQPQHF.

The V call is TRBV7-2, the J call TRBJ2-2; possible D gene TRBD1, 7 bases. The CDR3 spans 17 residues. The germline V and J ends were trimmed by 10 bases and 5 bases, with 26 bases remaining between them. Germline lookup yields CDR1 SGHTA and CDR2 FQGNSA. The CDR3 nucleotides read TGTGCCATCCCCGGGGGAGCGACAGGGAAGTGGACCGGGGAGCTGTTTTTT. Translating gives CAIPGGATGKWTGELFF. Variable domain in full (rest from reference TRBV7-2 and TRBJ2-2): GAGVSQSPSNKVTEKGKDVELRCDPISGHTALYWYRQSLGQGLEFLIYFQGNSAPDKSGLPSDRFSAERTGGSVSTLTIQRTQQEDSAVYLCAIPGGATGKWTGELFFGEGSRLTVL.

V and J are TRBV6-1 and TRBJ1-5, with D tentatively TRBD1 (6 bases). Germline lookup yields CDR1 MNHNS and CDR2 SASEGT. The CDR3 runs 15 residues. V was trimmed by 2 bases and J by 2 bases, leaving 10 bases between them. The CDR3 bases are TGTGCCAGCAGTGAAAACAGGGTCGGCAATCAGCCCCAGCATTTT. Protein: CASSENRVGNQPQHF.

This rearrangement joins TRBV18 to TRBJ2-7; TRBD2 matches 7 bases. CDR3 length equals 15 residues. CDR1 is KGHSH, CDR2 LQKENI, per germline. J lost 0 bases, V lost 3 bases, and 5 bases had no gene match. The CDR3 region is CASSPVRGSSYEQYF. CDR3 coding DNA: TGTGCCAGCTCACCCGTGCGGGGGAGCTCCTACGAGCAGTACTTC.

The chain joins TRBV7-8 to TRBJ2-3, with TRBD2 identical over 13 bases. Germline V gene sequence: CDR1 SGHVS, CDR2 FQNEAQ. J was trimmed by 3 bases and V by 3 bases; bases with no gene match: 3. The CDR3 is 16 amino acids. CDR3 sequence (DNA): TGTGCCAGCAGCTTTGGACTAGCGGGAGTAACAGATACGCAGTATTTT. It is translated as CASSFGLAGVTDTQYF.

This clone was seen a few times. The chain couples TRBV28 to TRBJ2-1; D is perhaps TRBD2 (6 bases). This CDR3 is 16 amino acids long. Trimming removed 6 bases at V and 6 bases at J, with 21 bases between. CDR1 and CDR2 from the germline V gene are MDHEN and SYDVKM. The DNA for the CDR3 is TGTGCCAGCAGGACCGGAGGGTTTGGGGCCGGCAATGAGCAGTTCTTC. Amino acids: CASRTGGFGAGNEQFF.

This chain joins TRBV7-8 and TRBJ2-1; no firm D call. Germline CDR1 SGHVS, CDR2 FQNEAQ. V dropped 2 bases and J dropped 1 base, with 15 bases sitting between them. The CDR3 is made up of 17 amino acids. The CDR3 nucleotides are TGTGCCAGCAGCTTAAGGTCGGAGCGAAGGTCCTACAATGAGCAGTTCTTC. Protein sequence: CASSLRSERRSYNEQFF.